Given below is one T cell receptor beta chain in context. Its antigen is undetermined. The data derive from a study of beta chain features in type 1 diabetes. Study-wide results and caveats: The influence of HLA type on TCRB rearrangement stayed undetermined. Compared to healthy donors, patients appeared to have naive, central memory and Treg TCRB repertoires that were more alike. It was possible that PCR favored shorter templates, equally so in patients and controls. High TCR expression in some cells could lead to their over-representation in cDNA sequencing.

There are 17 residues in the CDR3. Germline V CDR1 and CDR2: SGHNT, YYREEE (reference sequence). V was pared by 3 bases and J by 3 bases, with 21 bases between. Expressed TCRB transcripts were sequenced, since all the RNA that had been isolated was reverse transcribed. Using immunoSEQ multiplex PCR, the repertoire was profiled, and TCRdb retains in-frame clones only, with some absent. The sample has hundreds of thousands of clones; 14% are singletons. The genes are TRBV5-4 and TRBJ1-1; D gene uncertain. Sequencing was carried out using central memory CD4+ T cells from blood. This receptor was identified in a man aged 25 to 45 in good health. The CDR3 coding sequence is TGTGCCAGCAGCTCGCCCCCGGGCTCCCCGTCGGACACTGAAGCTTTCTTT. Residues: CASSSPPGSPSDTEAFF.